Listed below are T cell receptor beta chains from one sample, sequenced in a study of preoperative IRX-2 immunotherapy in early breast cancer. Profiling relied on immunoSEQ multiplex PCR, and the TCRdb table lists in-frame clones only, not all of them. The table records 35,000 to 40,000 clones, roughly four fifths of them present only once. Sample: lymph node tissue, taken after IRX-2 immunotherapy. The receptor source for this set is a human donor with breast cancer. Each CDR3 is given with its conserved first and last residue. A D gene is named only where the DNA matches it firmly. The size of a clone is reported for some rows only, either as once, few or many, or as a class for expanded clones.

>-|TRBJ1-2|TRBV28|-
TGTGCCAGCAGTCCTGGCCCAGCCTGGGGCTACACCTTC
CASSPGPAWGYTF
>-|TRBJ2-2|TRBV6-8|TRBD1
TGTGCCAGCAGCCCGGGACAGGGATTGGACGGGGAGCTGTTTTTT
CASSPGQGLDGELFF
>-|TRBJ2-7|TRBV18|TRBD1
TGTGCCAGCTCACCTGGGGACAGAGCTACCTACGAGCAGTACTTC
CASSPGDRATYEQYF
>-|TRBJ2-2|TRBV28|-
TGTGCCAGCAGTTTAATTCGGCTAGTCAACACCGGGGAGCTGTTTTTT
CASSLIRLVNTGELFF
>-|TRBJ1-6|TRBV7-6|-
TGTGCCAGCAGCTTTACAGATTATAATTCACCCCTCCACTTT
CASSFTDYNSPLHF
>-|TRBJ1-1|TRBV19|-
TGTGCCAGTAGTCTGTTCAGCATGAACACTGAAGCTTTCTTT
CASSLFSMNTEAFF
>-|TRBJ1-5|TRBV6-8|-
TGTGCCAGCATCGACACGGCAGGACAGCCCCAGCATTTT
CASIDTAGQPQHF
>-|TRBJ1-5|TRBV19|-
TGTGCCAGTAGTACAGACAGGTTAGGTGGACCCCAGCATTTT
CASSTDRLGGPQHF
>-|TRBJ2-1|TRBV6-8|TRBD2
TGTGCCAGCAGTGACCGGACTAGCGGGGGAGACAATGAGCAGTTCTTC
CASSDRTSGGDNEQFF
>-|TRBJ2-2|TRBV19|TRBD1
TGTGCCAGTAGGCCGGACAGGAATACCGGAGAGCTGTTTTTT
CASRPDRNTGELFF
>-|TRBJ1-3|TRBV7-1|TRBD1
TGTGCCAGCAGCTCGCAGGGGGCAGTTGGAAACACCATATATTTT
CASSSQGAVGNTIYF
>-|TRBJ2-7|TRBV5-1|TRBD2
TGCGCCAGCAGCGTGGACGGGACTAGAGACGAGCAGTACTTC
CASSVDGTRDEQYF
>-|TRBJ1-2|TRBV7-6|TRBD1
TGTGCCAGCAGCCATCCTCCCGGGACAGGGGAGACCTATGGCTACACCTTC
CASSHPPGTGETYGYTF
>-|TRBJ2-2|TRBV6-8|TRBD1
TGTGCCAGCAGCCCGGACAGGGGCCCGTCCACCGGGGAGCTGTTTTTT
CASSPDRGPSTGELFF
>-|TRBJ1-3|TRBV6-8|-
TGTGCCAGCAGTTTCTTCCCCGGCTACGACGCTGGAAACACCATATATTTT
CASSFFPGYDAGNTIYF
>few|TRBJ2-1|TRBV19|TRBD2
TGTGCCAGTAGTAGCTTAGCGGGGGGCTACAATGAGCAGTTCTTC
CASSSLAGGYNEQFF
>few|TRBJ2-3|TRBV6-8|TRBD2
TGTGCCACTCGACTAGCGGGGCTTATGCAGTATTTT
CATRLAGLMQYF
>-|TRBJ2-5|TRBV5-1|-
TGCGCCAGCAGCTTGTTAAGGACAGTCCAAGAGACCCAGTACTTC
CASSLLRTVQETQYF
>-|TRBJ1-5|TRBV7-7|TRBD1
TGTGCCAGCAGCTTTGGGGACAGGGGCAATCAGCCCCAGCATTTT
CASSFGDRGNQPQHF
>-|TRBJ1-1|TRBV7-1|TRBD1
TGTGCCAGCAGCTTATGGGACAGGAGAGAAGCTTTCTTT
CASSLWDRREAFF
>-|TRBJ2-4|TRBV15|TRBD1
TGTGCCACCAGCAGAGATCCGGGACAGGCGAACCTAGCCAAAAACATTCAGTACTTC
CATSRDPGQANLAKNIQYF
>-|TRBJ1-3|TRBV19|-
TGTGCCAGTAGGCCTAACTCTGGAAACACCATATATTTT
CASRPNSGNTIYF
>-|TRBJ2-2|TRBV6-8|-
TGTGCCAGCAGTTACAGGCAGGGAGGTGCGGAGCTGTTTTTT
CASSYRQGGAELFF
>-|TRBJ2-1|TRBV6-8|TRBD2
TGTGCCAGCAAAGTCGGCGGCGGGGGGGTCTCCTACAATGAGCAGTTCTTC
CASKVGGGGVSYNEQFF
>-|TRBJ2-2|TRBV7-5|-
TGTGCCAGCAGCGCCCGGTTAGGACACACCGGGGAGCTGTTTTTT
CASSARLGHTGELFF
>-|TRBJ1-1|TRBV11-3|-
TGTGCCAGCAGCTTGGTGGCAGGGAGGGAGACTGAAGCTTTCTTT
CASSLVAGRETEAFF
>-|TRBJ2-7|TRBV19|-
TGTGCCAGTAGTACCCGGGACCGCCCCGACGAGCAGTACTTC
CASSTRDRPDEQYF
>few|TRBJ1-4|TRBV29-1|-
TGCAGCGTTAGGAGCGGACGGGATGAAAAACTGTTTTTT
CSVRSGRDEKLFF
>-|TRBJ1-1|TRBV11-3|-
TGTGCCAGCAGCCAAGGGGGGGCCCGAAAGACTGAAGCTTTCTTT
CASSQGGARKTEAFF
>-|TRBJ2-7|TRBV5-1|-
TGCGCCAGCAGCTTGGTACAGGGTTTGCAGGACGAGCAGTACTTC
CASSLVQGLQDEQYF
>-|TRBJ2-7|TRBV11-3|-
TGTGCCAGCAGTGGACCGGGGCAGAACGTTTACGAGCAGTACTTC
CASSGPGQNVYEQYF
>once|TRBJ2-6|TRBV6-1|-
-
CASSEVGNGANVLTF
>-|TRBJ1-1|TRBV18|-
TGTGCCAGCTCACCTTTGAACACTGAAGCTTTCTTT
CASSPLNTEAFF
>once|TRBJ1-1|TRBV5-1|-
TGCGCCAGCAGCTCCGGACAGTTACTTAACACTGAAGCTTTCTTT
CASSSGQLLNTEAFF
>-|TRBJ2-3|TRBV5-1|TRBD1
TGCGCCAGCAGCTCTGGTCGACAGGGGTCCACAGATACGCAGTATTTT
CASSSGRQGSTDTQYF
>-|TRBJ1-5|TRBV11-3|-
TGTGCCAGCAGCTTAGAGGGTGGCCGACATAGCAATCAGCCCCAGCATTTT
CASSLEGGRHSNQPQHF
>-|TRBJ2-1|TRBV6-8|-
TGTGCCAGCAGTTACTCCAGGTTCAATGAGCAGTTCTTC
CASSYSRFNEQFF
>-|TRBJ2-2|TRBV15|TRBD1
TGTGCCACCGATATAGGGACAGGGGGACACACCGGGGAGCTGTTTTTT
CATDIGTGGHTGELFF
>-|TRBJ1-3|TRBV5-1|-
TGCGCCAGCAGCTTGCGGGCCAGCTCTGGAAACACCATATATTTT
CASSLRASSGNTIYF
>-|TRBJ1-2|TRBV28|-
TGTGCCAGCAGTTTAGAGAGGGTGAAGGTGTCTAATGGCTACACCTTC
CASSLERVKVSNGYTF
>-|TRBJ2-1|TRBV7-1|-
TGTGCCAGCAGCTTAAGGGGGTCCAATGAGCAGTTCTTC
CASSLRGSNEQFF
>-|TRBJ1-2|TRBV19|-
TGTGCCAGTATCGGACAGACTTATGGCTACACCTTC
CASIGQTYGYTF
>-|TRBJ1-1|TRBV2|-
TGTGCCAGTATAAGAACAAAGAACACTGAAGCTTTCTTT
CASIRTKNTEAFF
>-|TRBJ1-4|TRBV19|-
TGTGCCAGTAGACCCCGAAGAGCAGGGTCTGAGAAACTGTTTTTT
CASRPRRAGSEKLFF
>-|TRBJ2-2|TRBV5-1|TRBD2
TGCGCCACCCGACCGGGACTAGCGGGAACCGGGGAGCTGTTTTTT
CATRPGLAGTGELFF
>-|TRBJ2-2|TRBV11-3|-
TGTGCCAGCAGCTTAGATAGTGGGGCGAACACCGGGGAGCTGTTTTTT
CASSLDSGANTGELFF
>-|TRBJ1-2|TRBV10-2|-
TGCGCCAGCAGTGAGTCGGGGCAGGCTTATGGCTACACCTTC
CASSESGQAYGYTF
>-|TRBJ2-1|TRBV7-1|-
TGTGCCAGCAGCTTATTAGGTCTTGGGCAGCCTCCGCGAGCCTACAATGAGCAGTTCTTC
CASSLLGLGQPPRAYNEQFF